The 9 T cell receptor beta chains presented below share a single source sample, sequenced in a study of technical replicates of blood from several donors. Assay: immunoSEQ multiplex PCR; the TCRdb copy retains only in-frame clones and omits some. The data contain tens of thousands of clones, 96% of them singletons. The sample consisted of T cells isolated from PBMCs. The receptors derive from a human donor in good health.

The rearrangement joins TRBV13 to TRBJ1-1; tentative D call: TRBD1 (5 bases). This CDR3 contains 15 residues. V lost 2 bases to trimming and J lost 7 bases, with 17 bases between them. Germline V gene sequence: CDR1 PRHDT, CDR2 FYEKMQ (reference sequence). The DNA for the CDR3 is TGTGCCAGCAGCTTATTCCAGATGGTGGGGGGTGAAGCTTTCTTT. Protein sequence: CASSLFQMVGGEAFF.

The J gene is TRBJ2-6, the V gene TRBV15; tentatively, D is TRBD1 (5 bases). Deletions cut 1 base from V and 4 bases from J, with 8 bases between. Per the germline V gene, CDR1 is LNHNV and CDR2 is YYDKDF (reference sequence). CDR3 length: 15 amino acids. CDR3: CATSRGQFGANVLTF. CDR3 DNA sequence: TGTGCCACCAGCAGAGGACAGTTCGGGGCCAACGTCCTGACTTTC.

This clone was picked up one time. The J gene is TRBJ2-7, the V gene TRBV7-2, with 7 bases lining up with TRBD2. The CDR3 sequence is 15 residues long. The junction had 6 bases not matched to a gene; V was cut back by 1 base and J by 3 bases. CDR1 and CDR2 from the germline V gene are SGHTA and FQGNSA. In DNA, the CDR3 is TGTGCCAGCAGCTTAGGGGGCGGGAGTCTCTACGAGCAGTACTTC. This sequence encodes CASSLGGGSLYEQYF.

V is TRBV9 and J is TRBJ2-7; 10 positions agree with TRBD1. CDR3 length: 15 amino acids. Trimming cost V 5 bases and J 7 bases; bases outside gene matches: 12. Per germline, CDR1 SGDLS and CDR2 YYNGEE. DNA of the CDR3: TGTGCCAGCAGTGCCCTGGGACAGGGGTTCCAAGAGCAGTACTTC. Its protein is CASSALGQGFQEQYF.

The V gene is TRBV19, the J gene TRBJ1-4; D is unresolved. From germline, CDR1 is LNHDA and CDR2 SQIVND (reference sequence). CDR3 length: 14 amino acids. V shed 7 bases and J shed 2 bases, with 11 bases lying between them. The CDR3 DNA reads TGTGCCAGTATGGCCCCCAGGACTAATGAAAAACTGTTTTTT. Protein product: CASMAPRTNEKLFF.

This clone was seen just once. J is TRBJ1-1 and V is TRBV30; 7 bases agree with TRBD1. Per the germline V gene, CDR1 is GTSNPN and CDR2 is SVGIG (reference sequence). The CDR3 loop spans 13 amino acids. The J segment lost 1 base and the V segment lost 4 bases, leaving 3 bases of the junction unmatched. The CDR3 sequence is CAWTRQGNTEAFF. For the CDR3, the DNA is TGTGCCTGGACCAGACAGGGGAACACTGAAGCTTTCTTT.

This rearrangement joins TRBV7-9 to TRBJ1-5; D gene unclear. This CDR3 contains 15 residues. Trimming took 1 base from V and 7 from J, leaving 14 bases between them. Per germline, CDR1 SEHNR and CDR2 FQNEAQ (reference sequence). CDR3 DNA: TGTGCCAGCAGCTTAGAAGGGAGCTTCGGGCAGCCCCAGCATTTT. It codes for CASSLEGSFGQPQHF.

This chain uses TRBV6-5 with TRBJ2-2, with D possibly matching TRBD1 (5 bases). CDR3 length: 13 amino acids. CDR1 is MNHEY, CDR2 SVGAGI, per germline. The germline V and J ends were trimmed by 6 bases and 4 bases, with 9 bases remaining between them. This CDR3 reads CASRLGATGELFF. CDR3 in DNA: TGTGCCAGCAGATTAGGGGCCACCGGGGAGCTGTTTTTT.

The chain combines TRBV9 with TRBJ2-2; 10 bases are shared with TRBD1. The CDR3 is 17 residues long. V gave up 1 base and J gave up 3 bases; unmatched junction bases: 6. Per the germline V gene, CDR1 is SGDLS and CDR2 is YYNGEE. CDR3 DNA sequence: TGTGCCAGCAGCGTACCTACTGGGACAGGGGACACCGGGGAGCTGTTTTTT. This sequence encodes CASSVPTGTGDTGELFF. Full variable domain (remainder filled in from reference TRBV9 and TRBJ2-2): DSGVTQTPKHLITATGQRVTLRCSPRSGDLSVYWYQQSLDQGLQFLIQYYNGEERAKGNILERFSAQQFPDLHSELNLSSLELGDSALYFCASSVPTGTGDTGELFFGEGSRLTVL.